Shown below are 15 T cell receptor beta chains from a single sample sequenced in a study of shared clonotypes between healthy human individuals. The table came from immunoSEQ multiplex PCR; TCRdb's copy has only in-frame clones and leaves some out. The profile shows fewer than 350,000 clones, around 90% of them singletons. The sequenced sample consisted of memory CD8+ T cells sorted from blood. The subset: CD45RO+ cells pooled with CCR7-negative TemRA cells. The receptors were sampled from a man aged 18 to 30 in good health.

CDR3 region: CASSPRQGASTDTQYF. CDR3 DNA sequence: TGTGCCAGCAGCCCGAGACAGGGGGCGAGCACAGATACGCAGTATTTT. The chain has TRBV9 and TRBJ2-3, with 10 bases lining up with TRBD1. V shed 4 bases, J shed 0 bases, and the junction held 5 bases outside the gene matches. Germline values: CDR1 SGDLS, CDR2 YYNGEE. The length of the CDR3 is 16 residues.

A word on this clone: Additional DNA sequences in this sample encode the identical CDR3. The chain couples TRBV6-5 to TRBJ2-7; D possibly matches TRBD1 or TRBD2 (5 bases each). Germline V gene data show CDR1 as MNHEY and CDR2 as SVGAGI. The CDR3 runs to 14 residues. V was cut by 2 bases and J by 1 base, with 9 bases left in between. This chain's CDR3 is CASSYGGASYEQYF. The CDR3 nucleotides are TGTGCCAGCAGTTACGGGGGAGCTTCCTACGAGCAGTACTTC.

The chain combines TRBV12-5 with TRBJ2-7; D gene unclear. The CDR3 has 13 residues. Deletions cut 1 base from V and 0 bases from J, with 4 bases between. CDR1 and CDR2 (germline): LGHNT, FRNRAP. For the CDR3, the DNA is TGTGCTAGTGGTTTGGGGGCCTCCTACGAGCAGTACTTC. It translates to CASGLGASYEQYF.

The gene calls are TRBV4-3 and TRBJ2-7; tentative D call: TRBD1 (5 bases). The germline CDR1 and CDR2 sequences are LGHNA and YSLEER. The V end was cut by 0 bases, the J end by 6 bases, with 24 bases between. There are 18 residues in the CDR3. In DNA, the CDR3 is TGCGCCAGCAGCCAAGATTCCCCCCTCGACAGTGGGTGGGGCGAGCAGTACTTC. Its protein is CASSQDSPLDSGWGEQYF.

The rearrangement uses TRBV7-9 and TRBJ2-1; D not resolved. In germline, CDR1 is SEHNR, CDR2 FQNEAQ (reference sequence). V lost 2 bases and J lost 8, with 10 bases in between. The CDR3 spans 13 residues. The CDR3 DNA follows: TGTGCCAGCAGCTTATTCCTGGAAGATGAGCAGTTCTTC. Its translation: CASSLFLEDEQFF.

This sequence joins TRBV4-1 and TRBJ1-2; 7 nucleotides line up with TRBD1. V was clipped by 4 bases and J by 5 bases; unmatched bases: 7. The germline V gene has CDR1 MGHRA and CDR2 YSYEKL. There are 14 residues in the CDR3. The CDR3 DNA sequence: TGCGCCAGCAGCCCCAAGGACAGGCAGTATGGCTACACCTTC. Its translation is CASSPKDRQYGYTF.

The chain carries TRBV4-1 and TRBJ2-7; D may be TRBD1 (5 bases). Trimming stripped 8 bases from V and 0 bases from J, with 17 bases between. This CDR3 has 15 residues. Germline CDR1 reads MGHRA; CDR2 reads YSYEKL. The CDR3 sequence: CASRMRTSSSYEQYF. The CDR3 region has the DNA TGCGCCAGCCGCATGAGGACATCGAGCTCCTACGAGCAGTACTTC.

This clone was seen a single time. The rearrangement uses TRBV29-1 and TRBJ2-5; the D is unclear. Germline V gene data show CDR1 as SQVTM and CDR2 as ANQGSEA. This CDR3 is 11 amino acids long. The V end was cut by 4 bases, the J end by 7 bases, with 10 bases between. The CDR3 DNA follows: TGCAGCGTTGGAGGCCCCGCGACCCAGTACTTC. It codes for CSVGGPATQYF.

This clone came up a few times. This sequence joins TRBV28 and TRBJ1-1; D might be TRBD1 (6 bases). Germline CDR1 MDHEN, CDR2 SYDVKM. The CDR3 loop spans 14 amino acids. The germline V and J ends were trimmed by 4 bases and 5 bases, with 14 bases remaining between them. CDR3 nucleotides: TGTGCCAGCAGTTCGGTCAGGGGATGGACTGAAGCTTTCTTT. Protein sequence: CASSSVRGWTEAFF.

This rearrangement joins TRBV4-1 to TRBJ1-5, with TRBD1 matching over 7 bases. The CDR3 consists of 16 residues. Losses at the gene ends were 0 bases for V and 3 bases for J; bases not matched to a gene: 5. Looked up from germline, CDR1 is MGHRA and CDR2 is YSYEKL. CDR3 bases: TGCGCCAGCAGCCAAGATCCAGGGGGAGTCAATCAGCCCCAGCATTTT. This gives the protein CASSQDPGGVNQPQHF.

This clone was observed a few times. At one boundary the junction diverges from the germline segment, which might be a read error. The gene calls are TRBV6-5 and TRBJ2-7; tentative D call: TRBD2 (5 bases). The germline V gene has CDR1 MNHEY and CDR2 SVGAGI. This CDR3 region has 13 residues. The CDR3 DNA is TGTGCCATCAGTGAGGGAAATGCCTACGAGCAGTACTTC. It is translated as CAISEGNAYEQYF.

The V call is TRBV18, the J call TRBJ1-2; D uncertain. With 3 bases removed from V and 4 bases from J, the gap between germline ends came to 6 bases. CDR3 size: 12 residues. Germline loops: CDR1 KGHSH, CDR2 LQKENI. CDR3 sequence (DNA): TGTGCCAGCTCACCGGCGGGCTATGGCTACACCTTC. This sequence encodes CASSPAGYGYTF.

The chain carries TRBV5-1 and TRBJ1-2; a weak D match, TRBD1 (5 bases). The V end was cut by 0 bases, the J end by 2 bases, with 11 bases between. The CDR3 sequence is 15 residues long. The germline V gene encodes CDR1 SGHRS and CDR2 YFSETQ. CDR3 nucleotide sequence: TGCGCCAGCAGCTTGGCCGAGGGGTCCAACTATGGCTACACCTTC. Its protein is CASSLAEGSNYGYTF.

The chain uses TRBV7-9 and TRBJ2-5; D call uncertain. Trimming removed 3 bases at V and 5 bases at J, with 10 bases between. CDR3 length: 13 residues. Germline values: CDR1 SEHNR, CDR2 FQNEAQ (reference sequence). The CDR3 DNA follows: TGTGCCAGCAGCTTCGAACTTACGGAGACCCAGTACTTC. This sequence encodes CASSFELTETQYF.

CDR3 loop: CASSYLGNGDNEQFF. CDR3 nucleotides: TGTGCCAGCAGTTACTTAGGGAATGGGGACAATGAGCAGTTCTTC. V and J are TRBV6-5 and TRBJ2-1, with unresolved D. Looked up from germline, CDR1 is MNHEY and CDR2 is SVGAGI. CDR3 length: 15 amino acids. V dropped 1 base and J dropped 5 bases, with 12 bases sitting between them.